This is a list of T cell receptor beta chains from one sample in a study of cytomegalovirus exposure and HLA in healthy donors. This table comes from immunoSEQ multiplex PCR, and its TCRdb copy is limited to in-frame clones, with some not included. This sample yields some 85,000 clones, of which roughly 80% are seen a single time; roughly 3.6% belongs to the top ten. Sequencing input: PBMCs. The receptors here all came from a man aged 25 to 40 in good health and CMV-seronegative. Each CDR3 is given with its conserved first and last residue. The order of the fields is D gene, V gene, J gene, clone size, CDR3 DNA, CDR3 protein. A D gene is named only where the DNA matches it firmly. Some rows mark clone size as missing; the rest say once, few, many or name a class of expanded clone.

d_gene: NA; v_gene: TRBV30; j_gene: TRBJ2-3; abundance: NA; CDR3nt: TGTGCCTGGACCAGAGCGGATGGAGGTACGCAGTATTTT; CDR3aa: CAWTRADGGTQYF
d_gene: NA; v_gene: TRBV27; j_gene: TRBJ1-5; abundance: NA; CDR3nt: TGTGCCAGCAGTTTATCGGGGGACTCAAGAGCTAATCAGCCCCAGCATTTT; CDR3aa: CASSLSGDSRANQPQHF
d_gene: TRBD2; v_gene: TRBV9; j_gene: TRBJ2-5; abundance: NA; CDR3nt: TGTGCCAGCAGCGCTTACTCCGGGACTATCCAACGAGAGACCCAGTACTTC; CDR3aa: CASSAYSGTIQRETQYF
d_gene: NA; v_gene: TRBV11-3; j_gene: TRBJ2-2; abundance: NA; CDR3nt: TGTGCCAGCAGCTCTTATGTCGCCGGGGAGCTGTTTTTT; CDR3aa: CASSSYVAGELFF
d_gene: NA; v_gene: TRBV7-6; j_gene: TRBJ2-7; abundance: NA; CDR3nt: TGTGCCAGCAGCTTAGGCCCAGGGTCAAGCTACGAGCAGTACTTC; CDR3aa: CASSLGPGSSYEQYF
d_gene: TRBD1; v_gene: TRBV4-3; j_gene: TRBJ2-3; abundance: NA; CDR3nt: TGCGCCAGCAGCCGAGGACAGGGAGTTCAAGATACGCAGTATTTT; CDR3aa: CASSRGQGVQDTQYF
d_gene: NA; v_gene: TRBV19; j_gene: TRBJ1-6; abundance: NA; CDR3nt: TGTGCCACTAATCGAGGCCCGGGAAGCCAGTCACCCCTCCACTTT; CDR3aa: CATNRGPGSQSPLHF
d_gene: NA; v_gene: TRBV6-5; j_gene: TRBJ2-7; abundance: NA; CDR3nt: TGTGCCAGCCGTGAGGGGGCCTACGAGCAGTACTTC; CDR3aa: CASREGAYEQYF
d_gene: NA; v_gene: TRBV4-3; j_gene: TRBJ2-7; abundance: few; CDR3nt: TGCGCCAGCAGCCAAGGATACTCAGGGCGCGACGAGCAGTACTTC; CDR3aa: CASSQGYSGRDEQYF
d_gene: NA; v_gene: TRBV7-9; j_gene: TRBJ1-4; abundance: once; CDR3nt: TGTGCCAGCAGCTTAGCTCAGGAAAATGAAAAACTGTTTTTT; CDR3aa: CASSLAQENEKLFF
d_gene: NA; v_gene: TRBV30; j_gene: TRBJ2-1; abundance: NA; CDR3nt: TGTGCCTGGAGTCTAGCGACAACATACAATGAGCAGTTCTTC; CDR3aa: CAWSLATTYNEQFF
d_gene: TRBD2; v_gene: TRBV5-6; j_gene: TRBJ2-3; abundance: NA; CDR3nt: TGTGCCAGCAGCTTACGGGGGGGCCAAACAGATACGCAGTATTTT; CDR3aa: CASSLRGGQTDTQYF
d_gene: NA; v_gene: TRBV19; j_gene: TRBJ2-3; abundance: NA; CDR3nt: TGTGCCAGTAGTACAGGGGAAGACACAGATACGCAGTATTTT; CDR3aa: CASSTGEDTDTQYF
d_gene: NA; v_gene: TRBV19; j_gene: TRBJ1-1; abundance: few; CDR3nt: TGTGCCAGTAGTATTGTGTGGGAGAGTGAAGCTTTCTTT; CDR3aa: CASSIVWESEAFF
d_gene: NA; v_gene: TRBV29-1; j_gene: TRBJ2-3; abundance: NA; CDR3nt: TGCAGCGTGCCGGAACAGGTACACACAGATACGCAGTATTTT; CDR3aa: CSVPEQVHTDTQYF
d_gene: TRBD2; v_gene: TRBV2; j_gene: TRBJ2-7; abundance: NA; CDR3nt: TGTGCCAGCAGTGAAGGATGGACTAGAGCCTACGAGCAGTACTTC; CDR3aa: CASSEGWTRAYEQYF
d_gene: TRBD1; v_gene: TRBV7-2; j_gene: TRBJ2-3; abundance: once; CDR3nt: TGTGCCAGCAGGACAGGGGAAGCAGATACGCAGTATTTT; CDR3aa: CASRTGEADTQYF
d_gene: TRBD2; v_gene: TRBV4-2; j_gene: TRBJ2-2; abundance: NA; CDR3nt: TGTGCCAGCAGCCAGGCAAACCTAGCGGGCCACGGGGAGCTGTTTTTT; CDR3aa: CASSQANLAGHGELFF
d_gene: NA; v_gene: TRBV10-3; j_gene: TRBJ2-5; abundance: NA; CDR3nt: TGTGCCATCAGTTCGGAACTAGCCGGAGAGACCCAGTACTTC; CDR3aa: CAISSELAGETQYF
d_gene: TRBD1; v_gene: TRBV4-1; j_gene: TRBJ2-7; abundance: once; CDR3nt: TGCGCCAGCAGCCAAAACCGGGACAGGGGCAACTACGAGCAGTACTTC; CDR3aa: CASSQNRDRGNYEQYF
d_gene: NA; v_gene: TRBV27; j_gene: TRBJ1-2; abundance: few; CDR3nt: TGTGCCAGCAGTCACGGGACAAACTATGGCTACACCTTC; CDR3aa: CASSHGTNYGYTF
d_gene: NA; v_gene: TRBV7-2; j_gene: TRBJ2-1; abundance: once; CDR3nt: TGTGCCAGTTCGGGAACCTTCTACAATGAGCAGTTCTTC; CDR3aa: CASSGTFYNEQFF
d_gene: TRBD1; v_gene: TRBV2; j_gene: TRBJ1-4; abundance: NA; CDR3nt: TGTGCCAGCAGTGGAGACCCGGGACAGCATAATGAAAAACTGTTTTTT; CDR3aa: CASSGDPGQHNEKLFF
d_gene: NA; v_gene: TRBV7-2; j_gene: TRBJ2-7; abundance: few; CDR3nt: TGTGCCAGCAGCTTAGCTGCTAGCTCCGACGAGCAGTACTTC; CDR3aa: CASSLAASSDEQYF
d_gene: TRBD1; v_gene: TRBV7-2; j_gene: TRBJ2-7; abundance: NA; CDR3nt: TGTGCCAGCAGCTCGACAGGGGGCTCCTACGAGCAGTACTTC; CDR3aa: CASSSTGGSYEQYF
d_gene: TRBD2; v_gene: TRBV5-1; j_gene: TRBJ2-3; abundance: NA; CDR3nt: TGCGCCAGCAGCGTGACTAGCGGGAGGAAAACGCAGTATTTT; CDR3aa: CASSVTSGRKTQYF
d_gene: TRBD1; v_gene: TRBV5-1; j_gene: TRBJ1-3; abundance: NA; CDR3nt: TGCGCCAGCAGCTTGGGGGGGACAGCTCAAAACACCATATATTTT; CDR3aa: CASSLGGTAQNTIYF
d_gene: NA; v_gene: TRBV2; j_gene: TRBJ2-7; abundance: few; CDR3nt: TGTGCCAGCAGTGCACAGAGCTACGAGCAGTACTTC; CDR3aa: CASSAQSYEQYF
d_gene: NA; v_gene: TRBV30; j_gene: TRBJ1-4; abundance: NA; CDR3nt: TGTGCCTGGAGTGGGAGCAGCCGACGCGAAAAACTGTTTTTT; CDR3aa: CAWSGSSRREKLFF
d_gene: NA; v_gene: TRBV6-5; j_gene: TRBJ1-1; abundance: NA; CDR3nt: TGTGCCAGCAGTTACGGAAGACATGGGTACACTGAAGCTTTCTTT; CDR3aa: CASSYGRHGYTEAFF
d_gene: TRBD2; v_gene: TRBV9; j_gene: TRBJ2-1; abundance: NA; CDR3nt: TGTGCCAGCAGCGTAGTAGCGGGAGTAAACAATGAGCAGTTCTTC; CDR3aa: CASSVVAGVNNEQFF
d_gene: NA; v_gene: TRBV27; j_gene: TRBJ2-7; abundance: few; CDR3nt: TGTGCCAGCAGTTTATCGTGGGGCGTCGGTGGATACGAGCAGTACTTC; CDR3aa: CASSLSWGVGGYEQYF
d_gene: TRBD2; v_gene: TRBV2; j_gene: TRBJ2-3; abundance: NA; CDR3nt: TGTGCCAGCAGTGAAGGGATACTAGCGGAGGATATCACAGATACGCAGTATTTT; CDR3aa: CASSEGILAEDITDTQYF